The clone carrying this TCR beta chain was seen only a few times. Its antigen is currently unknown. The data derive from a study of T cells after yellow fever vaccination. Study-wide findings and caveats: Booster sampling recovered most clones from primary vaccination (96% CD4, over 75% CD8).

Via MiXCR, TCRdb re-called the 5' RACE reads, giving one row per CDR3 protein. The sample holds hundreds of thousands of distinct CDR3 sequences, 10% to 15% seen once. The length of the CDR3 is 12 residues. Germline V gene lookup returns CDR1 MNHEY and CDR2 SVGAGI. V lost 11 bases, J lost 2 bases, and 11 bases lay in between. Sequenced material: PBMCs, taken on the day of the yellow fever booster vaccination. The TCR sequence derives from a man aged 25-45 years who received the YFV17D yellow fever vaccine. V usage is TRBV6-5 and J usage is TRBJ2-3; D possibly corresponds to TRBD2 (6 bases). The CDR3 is CACRGNTDTQYF. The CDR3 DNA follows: TGTGCCTGCCGGGGGAACACAGATACGCAGTATTTT.